The 21 T cell receptor beta chains below were found in one sample sequenced in a study of blood T cell repertoires in COVID-19. Assay: immunoSEQ multiplex PCR; the TCRdb copy retains only in-frame clones and omits some. The sample consists of roughly 140,000 clones, 70% to 85% of them appearing once. The sequenced sample was peripheral blood. The receptors stem from a human donor in a cohort sampled during active COVID-19.

The chain couples TRBV4-3 to TRBJ2-3; 9 nucleotides agree with TRBD1. V shed 8 bases, J shed 4 bases, and the junction held 10 bases outside the gene matches. CDR1 is LGHNA and CDR2 is YSLEER in the germline V gene. The CDR3 spans 15 residues. CDR3 nucleotide sequence: TGCGCCAGCGCGACCGGGACAGGGTCCCCAGATACGCAGTATTTT. Amino acid sequence: CASATGTGSPDTQYF.

The rearrangement joins TRBV19 to TRBJ1-1, with 11 bases identical to TRBD1. This CDR3 is built from 17 residues. V lost 4 bases and J lost 6; bases outside the gene matches: 13. Germline CDR1 reads LNHDA; CDR2 reads SQIVND (reference sequence). The CDR3 loop reads CASSSRTGGAVRPEAFF. The DNA for the CDR3 is TGTGCCAGTAGTAGTCGGACAGGGGGCGCGGTAAGGCCTGAAGCTTTCTTT. The whole variable domain, remainder taken from reference TRBV19 and TRBJ1-1, is DGGITQSPKYLFRKEGQNVTLSCEQNLNHDAMYWYRQDPGQGLRLIYYSQIVNDFQKGDIAEGYSVSREKKESFPLTVTSAQKNPTAFYLCASSSRTGGAVRPEAFFGQGTRLTVV.

J is TRBJ2-3 and V is TRBV9, with D maybe TRBD2 (7 bases). This CDR3 has 17 amino acids. V gave up 6 bases and J gave up 8 bases, with 28 bases separating them. Germline CDR1 is SGDLS and CDR2 is YYNGEE. CDR3 nucleotide sequence: TGTGCCAGCACCGTCCAAGGGTCCAGCGGGGTACAGGGTACGCAGTATTTT. This gives the protein CASTVQGSSGVQGTQYF.

The table lists this clone with a few counts. The gene calls are TRBV4-3 and TRBJ2-2; 10 positions match TRBD1. Germline V gene data show CDR1 as LGHNA and CDR2 as YSLEER. The CDR3 is 17 amino acids. The V segment lost 1 base and the J segment 5 bases; nucleotides outside the gene matches: 7. This chain's CDR3 is CASSQGDRGFRTGELFF. The CDR3 DNA is TGCGCCAGCAGCCAAGGGGACAGGGGTTTTAGGACCGGGGAGCTGTTTTTT.

This chain uses TRBV6-5 with TRBJ2-2; possibly TRBD2 for D (6 bases). CDR1 and CDR2 from the germline V gene are MNHEY and SVGAGI. This CDR3 comprises 13 residues. V was shortened by 8 bases and J by 7 bases, with 14 bases between the two germline ends. Here the CDR3 reads CASGRLVVGELFF. The CDR3 bases are TGTGCCAGCGGGAGACTAGTTGTCGGGGAGCTGTTTTTT.

The chain's CDR3 is CASRPSVLSSYEQYF. The DNA for the CDR3 is TGTGCCAGCAGACCGAGCGTGTTGAGCTCCTACGAGCAGTACTTC. The chain links TRBV3-1 (or the pseudogene TRBV3-2) to TRBJ2-7; no definite D call. Germline-derived CDR1 and CDR2 are LGHDT and YNNKEL (reference sequence). The CDR3 totals 15 residues. Between the trimmed V and J ends, which lost 6 bases and 0 bases, there was a span of 15 bases.

This clone was seen just once. The chain combines TRBV18 with TRBJ2-7; the match to TRBD1 covers 10 bases. The length of the CDR3 is 16 residues. Trimming cost V 3 bases and J 7 bases; bases outside gene matches: 12. Germline V lookup: CDR1 KGHSH, CDR2 LQKENI. The CDR3 DNA sequence: TGTGCCAGCTCACCGGGTTTGGGACAGGGGACGGGGGAGCAGTACTTC. It specifies CASSPGLGQGTGEQYF.

This chain connects TRBV29-1 to TRBJ1-1; D is possibly TRBD1 (5 bases). The CDR3 runs 14 residues. Per germline, CDR1 SQVTM and CDR2 ANQGSEA. V dropped 7 bases and J dropped 6 bases, with 21 bases sitting between them. CDR3 DNA sequence: TGCAGCGCAACCCAGACGGGGGAAAGGGCTGAAGCTTTCTTT. Residues: CSATQTGERAEAFF.

This clone was counted a few times. The chain has TRBV19 and TRBJ1-1; 10 nucleotides align to TRBD1. After removal of 5 bases from V and 5 bases from J, the junction contained 5 bases not matched to a gene. The CDR3 covers 14 residues. Germline CDR1 is LNHDA and CDR2 is SQIVND (reference sequence). The CDR3, as DNA: TGTGCCAGTAGTCTGACAGGGGGCAAGACTGAAGCTTTCTTT. Amino acid sequence: CASSLTGGKTEAFF.

This clone appeared a single time. The rearrangement links TRBV9 to TRBJ1-4; a possible D gene is TRBD1 (5 bases). The germline CDR1 and CDR2 sequences are SGDLS and YYNGEE. This CDR3 comprises 15 residues. Trimming took off 0 bases at V and 4 bases at J, with 10 bases between the two ends. The CDR3 nucleotides are TGTGCCAGCAGCGTAGCGGTAGGGGATAATGAAAAACTGTTTTTT. Its protein is CASSVAVGDNEKLFF.

This clone showed up just a few times. This sequence joins TRBV5-4 and TRBJ2-2, with TRBD2 matching 12 bases. Trimming removed 3 bases from V and 8 bases from J; junction bases left unmatched: 5. Per germline, CDR1 SGHNT and CDR2 YYREEE (reference sequence). The CDR3 spans 15 residues. The CDR3 DNA reads TGTGCCAGCAGCTCCGGACTAGCGGGGAGGGGGGAGCTGTTTTTT. This codes for CASSSGLAGRGELFF.

This chain connects TRBV20-1 to TRBJ2-1; 8 nucleotides line up with TRBD2. Germline assignment: CDR1 DFQATT and CDR2 SNEGSKA (reference sequence). Trimming removed 6 bases from V and 9 bases from J; junction bases left unmatched: 1. CDR3 length equals 10 residues. The CDR3 coding sequence is TGCAGTGCGCGGGAGGTTGAGCAGTTCTTC. Its translation is CSAREVEQFF.

V gene TRBV19 combines with J gene TRBJ1-5; 12 positions match TRBD1. V shed 5 bases and J 4 bases; nucleotides not matched to a gene: 3. This CDR3 is 15 amino acids long. The germline V gene encodes CDR1 LNHDA and CDR2 SQIVND (reference sequence). CDR3 nucleotides: TGTGCCAGTAGTGTGGGACAGGGGGCGAATCAGCCCCAGCATTTT. Translated, it gives CASSVGQGANQPQHF.

The chain recombines TRBV28 with TRBJ2-3; D call uncertain. V gave up 7 bases and J gave up 6 bases, with 20 bases separating them. The CDR3 covers 15 residues. Germline V gene sequence: CDR1 MDHEN, CDR2 SYDVKM. CDR3 nucleotides: TGTGCCAGCACCACTCCCCGCGCCCCCTGGGATACGCAGTATTTT. Amino acid sequence: CASTTPRAPWDTQYF.

The V and J genes are TRBV9 and TRBJ1-1, with 7 bases matching TRBD1. The CDR3 is 16 amino acids. CDR1 and CDR2 from the germline V gene are SGDLS and YYNGEE. The J segment lost 2 bases and the V segment lost 3 bases, leaving 10 bases of the junction unmatched. The DNA of the CDR3 is TGTGCCAGCAGCGAGGCCCCGGGACAGACTAACACTGAAGCTTTCTTT. Protein sequence: CASSEAPGQTNTEAFF.

The rearrangement joins TRBV15 to TRBJ1-4; TRBD1 agrees at 10 bases. V lost 5 bases to trimming and J lost 5 bases; unmatched junction nucleotides: 5. The CDR3 runs 15 residues. Germline V gives CDR1 LNHNV, CDR2 YYDKDF (reference sequence). The CDR3, as DNA: TGTGCCACCAGCGACGGGGGACAGGGGAATGAAAAACTGTTTTTT. Its translation: CATSDGGQGNEKLFF.

This chain joins TRBV11-2 and TRBJ2-1; 8 positions match TRBD2. The CDR3 extends over 15 amino acids. CDR1 is SGHAT and CDR2 is FQNNGV in the germline V gene. The J segment lost 4 bases and the V segment lost 6 bases, leaving 8 bases of the junction unmatched. The CDR3 coding sequence is TGTGCCAGCAGTACCAGCGGGGGCGGGTACAATGAGCAGTTCTTC. Its translation: CASSTSGGGYNEQFF.

The chain has TRBV6-5 and TRBJ2-2, with 8 bases matching TRBD1. This CDR3 is built from 14 residues. CDR1 MNHEY and CDR2 SVGAGI come from the germline V gene. The ends lost 6 bases at V and 5 bases at J; junction bases unmatched: 5. CDR3 sequence reads: CASRLRQGTGELFF. The CDR3 bases are TGTGCCAGCAGACTTCGACAGGGGACCGGGGAGCTGTTTTTT.

V and J are TRBV19 and TRBJ1-3, with D possibly TRBD1 on 6 matching bases. The CDR3 length is 14 residues. Germline values: CDR1 LNHDA, CDR2 SQIVND (reference sequence). The V end was cut by 8 bases, the J end by 1 base, with 12 bases between. CDR3 DNA: TGTGCCAGTCAAAAACAGGGATCTGGAAACACCATATATTTT. It is translated as CASQKQGSGNTIYF.

The chain carries TRBV5-1 and TRBJ2-2; 10 positions agree with TRBD1. The CDR3 has 14 amino acids. CDR1 and CDR2 from the germline V gene are SGHRS and YFSETQ. Losses at the gene ends were 6 bases for V and 4 bases for J; bases not matched to a gene: 3. CDR3 DNA sequence: TGCGCCAGCAAGGGGACAGGGGTCACCGGGGAGCTGTTTTTT. Translated: CASKGTGVTGELFF.

This chain joins TRBV2 and TRBJ1-2, with 8 bases fitting TRBD1. The CDR3 is 15 amino acids. J gave up 1 base and V 7 bases, and 8 bases lay outside the gene matches. Germline loops: CDR1 SNHLY, CDR2 FYNNEI. The CDR3: CASTIGQGGNYGYTF. The CDR3 region has the DNA TGTGCCAGCACGATCGGACAGGGAGGTAACTATGGCTACACCTTC.